Listed below are T cell receptor beta chains from one sample, sequenced in a study of cytomegalovirus exposure and HLA in healthy donors. TCRdb's copy holds only in-frame clones and misses some; the assay was immunoSEQ multiplex PCR. Of about 140,000 clones in the sample, more than 75% were seen once. Material for sequencing was PBMCs. These receptors came from a man between 18 and 35 years old in good health and CMV-seropositive. The CDR3 runs from the conserved cysteine through the conserved F or W.

j_gene,v_gene,CDR3aa
TRBJ1-1,TRBV2,CASSESQGLSTEAFF
TRBJ1-4,TRBV7-9,CASSLVGTDILFF
TRBJ1-1,TRBV30,CAWSVLGGTEAFF
TRBJ2-3,TRBV5-1,CASRPAGQGVNTQYF
TRBJ2-2,TRBV4-1,CASSQGVAEPNTGELFF
TRBJ1-1,TRBV7-3,CASSLTGATRGWNTEAFF
TRBJ1-6,TRBV7-9,CASSRTGEGSPLHF
TRBJ2-1,TRBV5-1,CASSDGLDEQFF
TRBJ2-3,TRBV6-1,CASSSGPSTDTQYF
TRBJ2-3,TRBV6-6,CASSYPGGADTQYF
TRBJ2-2,TRBV9,CASSAFGGVETGELFF
TRBJ2-3,TRBV6-1,CASSNDRPDTQYF
TRBJ1-6,TRBV15,CATSREHRADSPLHF
TRBJ1-2,TRBV30,CAWRTGGNYGYTF
TRBJ2-2,TRBV27,CASSFGGGENTGELFF
TRBJ2-1,TRBV6-5,CASSQGTGVKFF
TRBJ2-7,TRBV6-1,CASSDRNRGSEQYF
TRBJ1-5,TRBV15,CATSRQGSNQPQHF
TRBJ2-7,TRBV29-1,CSVSRGRQYEQYF
TRBJ2-7,TRBV29-1,CSVSGQPYEQYF
TRBJ2-3,TRBV29-1,CAGTLGTDTQYF
TRBJ1-5,TRBV27,CASSLRSDQPQHF
TRBJ2-7,TRBV2,CASSFGLAGSYEQYF
TRBJ2-3,TRBV10-2,CASSSRLAGGTPSTQYF
TRBJ1-5,TRBV19,CATPVRDRVLSNQPQHF
TRBJ1-2,TRBV5-1,CASSLRTPETDGYTF
TRBJ1-2,TRBV18,CASSPDTGTPYGYTF
TRBJ1-1,TRBV9,CASAGTGGGMNTEAFF
TRBJ2-1,TRBV10-3,CAISEKLAGAGEQFF
TRBJ2-3,TRBV2,CASSVGGGVNTQYF
TRBJ2-3,TRBV2,CASSAGGQADTQYF
TRBJ1-2,TRBV6-6,CANTTNYGYTF
TRBJ1-4,TRBV5-6,CASRGQLDEKLFF
TRBJ1-1,TRBV5-1,CASSLGQVFTEAFF
TRBJ2-7,TRBV6-1,CASSDRREQYF
TRBJ1-1,TRBV7-9,CASSKADRGNTEAFF
TRBJ2-7,TRBV7-2,CASGRVAYEQYF
TRBJ1-1,TRBV15,CATSRDLEWTEAFF
TRBJ1-1,TRBV6-5,CASSYRQGVVAFF
TRBJ1-1,TRBV5-4,CASSLVQGGTEAFF
TRBJ2-7,TRBV7-6,CASSLYRGYEQYF
TRBJ2-1,TRBV2,CASSGLADNEQFF
TRBJ1-4,TRBV7-9,CASSLGGSEKLFF
TRBJ1-2,TRBV19,CASSIETGGVDGRYGYTF
TRBJ1-1,TRBV9,CASSALDSLNTEAFF
TRBJ2-7,TRBV5-6,CASSMRGGYYEQYF
TRBJ2-5,TRBV29-1,CSVDSRKSQETQYF
TRBJ2-7,TRBV11-2,CASSLDRQGNYEQYF
TRBJ1-2,TRBV19,CASSPREWDKDNGYTF
TRBJ2-1,TRBV6-6,CASRDILAGGPGEQFF